This T cell receptor (beta chain) was found in a study of prognosis after radiotherapy for stage I lung cancer. Whole-study context: The patient group included nobody who received concurrent therapy with stereotactic body radiotherapy.

Without prior chemotherapy, radiotherapy or other malignancies, every patient was node-negative by CT and PET/CT. Findings and caveats of the study: The study found lower Shannon entropy after stereotactic body radiation therapy in patients who developed distant metastases.

This clonotype has at least ten counts. Its antigen is still unknown. The authors amplified TCR beta CDR3 from genomic DNA using two-round multiplex PCR. During first-round PCR, primers specific to each TRBV and TRBJ gene were used. TCRdb re-analysed the multiplex PCR reads in MiXCR, keeping a single row per CDR3 protein. This table holds about 30,000 distinct CDR3 sequences, more than 25% found once. This CDR3 is 12 amino acids long. The germline gives CDR1 SEHNR, CDR2 FQNEAQ (reference sequence). Trimming removed 5 bases at V and 5 bases at J, with 6 bases between. The chain uses TRBV7-9 and TRBJ1-4; the D is unclear. This receptor was taken from a donor over 45 with non-small cell lung cancer. The sample consisted of PBMCs, taken before or after stereotactic body radiation therapy (not recorded which). The CDR3 DNA sequence: TGTGCCAGCAGCAAAAGGAATGAAAAACTGTTTTTT. Amino acid sequence: CASSKRNEKLFF.